Below are 32 T cell receptor beta chains sequenced from a single sample in a study of T cell clonotyping in hematopoietic cell transplantation (dated by TCRdb to the early 2020s). The library was produced with the immunoSEQ multiplex PCR assay. TCRdb took over this immuneACCESS table, retaining in-frame rearrangements with V and J assigned. Such tables are incomplete; in checked studies, under half of the missing clones stem from an unresolved V gene, and the remainder is unexplained. Across this sample there are some 13,000 clones, with around 90% seen only once. The biggest ten clones account for over 1% of the sample. The sequenced sample was peripheral blood mononuclear cells. All receptors come from a man aged 25 to 40 in good health. Some clones in this sample may be carry-over from other donors' samples.

The chain combines TRBV2 with TRBJ2-1; D gene uncertain. Trimming shortened V by 2 bases and J by 4 bases, and 0 bases separated the two germline ends. CDR3 size: 11 residues. The germline gives CDR1 SNHLY, CDR2 FYNNEI. The CDR3 spells CASSEYNEQFF. CDR3 bases: TGTGCCAGCAGTGAATACAATGAGCAGTTCTTC.

This sequence joins TRBV5-1 and TRBJ1-3; possible D gene TRBD1, 5 bases. This CDR3 comprises 15 residues. Germline values: CDR1 SGHRS, CDR2 YFSETQ. The V end was cut by 1 base, the J end by 0 bases, with 8 bases between. DNA for the CDR3: TGCGCCAGCAGCTTGTCGGGGGTCTCTGGAAACACCATATATTTT. Protein: CASSLSGVSGNTIYF.

The J gene is TRBJ2-7, the V gene TRBV6-1; 11 bases match TRBD2. V shed 5 bases, J shed 5 bases, and the junction held 2 bases outside the gene matches. Germline lookup yields CDR1 MNHNS and CDR2 SASEGT. The CDR3 spans 13 residues. DNA for the CDR3: TGTGCCAGCAGTACGACTAGCGGGGACGAGCAGTACTTC. This codes for CASSTTSGDEQYF.

The chain uses TRBV5-6 and TRBJ2-5; 8 nucleotides align to TRBD1. Germline V gene lookup returns CDR1 SGHDT and CDR2 YYEEEE. V shed 0 bases and J 5 bases; nucleotides not matched to a gene: 6. CDR3 size: 15 residues. The CDR3, as DNA: TGTGCCAGCAGCTTGGCAAGGACAGGGAAGGAGACCCAGTACTTC. It is translated as CASSLARTGKETQYF. Together with reference TRBV5-6 and TRBJ2-5, the CDR3 gives the full variable domain: DAGVTQSPTHLIKTRGQQVTLRCSPKSGHDTVSWYQQALGQGPQFIFQYYEEEERQRGNFPDRFSGHQFPNYSSELNVNALLLGDSALYLCASSLARTGKETQYFGPGTRLLVL.

This chain connects TRBV5-1 to TRBJ2-5; D not certain. The CDR3 contains 13 residues. Between the trimmed V and J ends, which lost 4 bases and 2 bases, there was a span of 9 bases. Germline-derived CDR1 and CDR2 are SGHRS and YFSETQ. CDR3 DNA: TGCGCCAGCAGCCCATTATGGCAAGAGACCCAGTACTTC. It is translated as CASSPLWQETQYF.

The chain carries TRBV4-1 and TRBJ2-5; 8 nucleotides line up with TRBD2. Germline loops: CDR1 MGHRA, CDR2 YSYEKL. The CDR3 runs to 16 residues. V lost 2 bases to trimming and J lost 0 bases; unmatched junction nucleotides: 5. This CDR3 is CASSQMKRGNQETQYF. In DNA form, the CDR3 reads TGCGCCAGCAGCCAAATGAAGCGGGGGAACCAAGAGACCCAGTACTTC.

The V call is TRBV6-1, the J call TRBJ2-7; D remains unclear. CDR1 and CDR2 from the germline V gene are MNHNS and SASEGT. CDR3 length: 17 amino acids. V was shortened by 1 base and J by 2 bases, with 18 bases between the two germline ends. The chain's CDR3 is CASSEGPGGRPPYEQYF. The CDR3 nucleotides are TGTGCCAGCAGTGAAGGGCCGGGCGGCAGGCCGCCCTACGAGCAGTACTTC.

This chain joins TRBV15 and TRBJ1-6; a weak D match, TRBD1 (5 bases). The CDR3 extends over 15 amino acids. The V end lost 6 bases, the J end lost 5 bases, and 14 bases lay between the germline ends. In germline, CDR1 is LNHNV, CDR2 YYDKDF (reference sequence). In DNA form, the CDR3 reads TGTGCCACCAGGAGGGGACGGGGGAATAATTCACCCCTCCACTTT. This gives the protein CATRRGRGNNSPLHF.

The chain combines TRBV2 with TRBJ2-7; TRBD2 might be the D (5 bases). V lost 3 bases to trimming and J lost 9 bases, with 9 bases between them. The CDR3 spans 11 residues. From germline, CDR1 is SNHLY and CDR2 FYNNEI. CDR3 nucleotide sequence: TGTGCCAGCAGTGATCGGCGGGTGCAGTACTTC. This encodes CASSDRRVQYF.

This clone turned up a few times. The V call is TRBV2, the J call TRBJ1-1; 8 nucleotides align to TRBD1. The length of the CDR3 is 13 residues. Germline trimming cut 6 bases from V and 4 bases from J; bases unmatched to any gene: 4. Germline CDR1 reads SNHLY; CDR2 reads FYNNEI. The CDR3 DNA is TGTGCCAGCAGGCTCACAGGGGGCACTGAAGCTTTCTTT. Encoded protein: CASRLTGGTEAFF.

The chain carries TRBV7-2 and TRBJ2-3; D gene ambiguous. CDR3 length equals 13 residues. V lost 3 bases, J lost 0 bases, and 4 bases lay in between. Germline CDR1 is SGHTA and CDR2 is FQGNSA. The CDR3 sequence is CASSFGSTDTQYF. The CDR3 coding sequence is TGTGCCAGCAGCTTTGGTAGCACAGATACGCAGTATTTT.

This sequence joins TRBV2 and TRBJ2-5; D might be TRBD1 (5 bases). Trimming stripped 4 bases from V and 5 bases from J, with 11 bases between. There are 13 residues in the CDR3. CDR1 SNHLY and CDR2 FYNNEI come from the germline V gene. The CDR3 DNA follows: TGTGCCAGCAGTGGCAAGCCAGGGGAGACCCAGTACTTC. It codes for CASSGKPGETQYF.

This sequence joins TRBV6-5 and TRBJ2-7, with TRBD1 identical over 7 bases. The junction had 8 bases not matched to a gene; V was cut back by 8 bases and J by 4 bases. CDR1 is MNHEY, CDR2 SVGAGI, per germline. The CDR3 spans 13 residues. In DNA form, the CDR3 reads TGTGCCAGCCAGAGGGGGCCGGGTTACGAGCAGTACTTC. It codes for CASQRGPGYEQYF.

J is TRBJ2-7 and V is TRBV5-1; D might be TRBD1 or TRBD2, each matching 5 bases. The CDR3 runs to 21 residues. Germline CDR1 and CDR2: SGHRS and YFSETQ. With 0 bases removed from V and 2 bases from J, the gap between germline ends came to 30 bases. CDR3 amino acids: CASSLADFGAPRTRTTYEQYF. CDR3 DNA sequence: TGCGCCAGCAGCTTGGCCGACTTCGGGGCACCTAGGACGAGGACGACCTACGAGCAGTACTTC. The full variable domain, in which reference TRBV5-1 and TRBJ2-7 provide the parts outside the CDR3, is KAGVTQTPRYLIKTRGQQVTLSCSPISGHRSVSWYQQTPGQGLQFLFEYFSETQRNKGNFPGRFSGRQFSNSRSEMNVSTLELGDSALYLCASSLADFGAPRTRTTYEQYFGPGTRLTVT.

The chain combines TRBV7-2 with TRBJ1-1, with D possibly being TRBD1 (6 bases). The CDR3 loop spans 15 amino acids. V lost 3 bases and J lost 4, with 15 bases in between. Germline V gene data show CDR1 as SGHTA and CDR2 as FQGNSA. CDR3 coding DNA: TGTGCCAGCAGCTTGGAGAGGGGGGGGGCCACTGAAGCTTTCTTT. Protein product: CASSLERGGATEAFF.

The rearrangement uses TRBV27 and TRBJ2-5; D is ambiguous. The CDR3 sequence is 17 residues long. The germline gives CDR1 MNHEY, CDR2 SMNVEV (reference sequence). V was trimmed by 1 base and J by 1 base, leaving 16 bases between them. CDR3 in DNA: TGTGCCAGCAGTTTATACGTGGGCGCCTCTGTCCAAGAGACCCAGTACTTC. It is translated as CASSLYVGASVQETQYF.

This rearrangement joins TRBV25-1 to TRBJ2-3, with TRBD2 matching over 13 bases. This CDR3 has 16 residues. Germline loops: CDR1 MGHDK, CDR2 SYGVNS. J was trimmed by 6 bases and V by 4 bases; bases with no gene match: 7. CDR3 sequence (DNA): TGTGCCAGCAGTGGGTGGACTAGCGGGAGCGGGGATACGCAGTATTTT. Its protein is CASSGWTSGSGDTQYF.

This sequence joins TRBV5-1 and TRBJ1-4, with 7 bases matching TRBD1. The germline gives CDR1 SGHRS, CDR2 YFSETQ. J was trimmed by 8 bases and V by 0 bases; bases with no gene match: 4. This CDR3 comprises 14 residues. The CDR3 nucleotides read TGCGCCAGCAGCTTGGCAACAGGGGAGGAAAAACTGTTTTTT. Its protein is CASSLATGEEKLFF.

This chain joins TRBV9 and TRBJ2-3, with 7 positions matching TRBD1. J gave up 3 bases and V 0 bases, and 7 bases lay outside the gene matches. CDR1 and CDR2 (germline): SGDLS, YYNGEE. The CDR3 runs to 16 residues. DNA for the CDR3: TGTGCCAGCAGCGTAGAAGTTCCCAGGGGGACAGATACGCAGTATTTT. It yields the protein CASSVEVPRGTDTQYF.

The chain couples TRBV19 to TRBJ2-1; TRBD2 aligns across 8 bases. Germline V lookup: CDR1 LNHDA, CDR2 SQIVND (reference sequence). The CDR3 totals 15 residues. V shed 10 bases, J shed 3 bases, and the junction held 11 bases outside the gene matches. DNA for the CDR3: TGTGCCACCAACTCGAATAGCGGGAACTACAATGAGCAGTTCTTC. Its protein product is CATNSNSGNYNEQFF.

This chain joins TRBV4-1 and TRBJ1-1; D gene unclear. Deletions cut 1 base from V and 5 bases from J, with 8 bases between. CDR3 length equals 13 residues. CDR1 MGHRA and CDR2 YSYEKL come from the germline V gene. The CDR3 sequence: CASSQVTGTEAFF. The CDR3 bases are TGCGCCAGCAGCCAAGTGACTGGTACTGAAGCTTTCTTT.

This clone counts as medium-sized. This sequence joins TRBV14 and TRBJ2-1; D is possibly TRBD2 (5 bases). V gave up 5 bases and J gave up 2 bases, with 16 bases separating them. Germline-derived CDR1 and CDR2 are SGHDN and FVKESK. CDR3 length: 16 amino acids. The CDR3: CASSSRLSGPYNEQFF. The CDR3, as DNA: TGTGCCAGCAGCTCCCGACTGAGCGGACCCTACAATGAGCAGTTCTTC. Using reference TRBV14 and TRBJ2-1 for the parts outside the CDR3, the full variable domain is EAGVTQFPSHSVIEKGQTVTLRCDPISGHDNLYWYRRVMGKEIKFLLHFVKESKQDESGMPNNRFLAERTGGTYSTLKVQPAELEDSGVYFCASSSRLSGPYNEQFFGPGTRLTVL.

The V gene is TRBV6-5, the J gene TRBJ2-7, with TRBD2 matching over 11 bases. J lost 9 bases, V lost 5 bases, and 9 bases had no gene match. This CDR3 has 14 amino acids. CDR1 is MNHEY and CDR2 is SVGAGI in the germline V gene. The CDR3, as DNA: TGTGCCAGCAGTCCGACATCCACTAGCGGGAGGCAGTACTTC. Its translation is CASSPTSTSGRQYF.

The J gene is TRBJ1-3, the V gene TRBV5-6; D not certain. V lost 0 bases and J lost 0, with 7 bases in between. Germline V CDR1 and CDR2: SGHDT, YYEEEE. The CDR3 is made up of 15 amino acids. This CDR3 is CASSLGLVSGNTIYF. The CDR3 DNA is TGTGCCAGCAGCTTGGGGCTAGTCTCTGGAAACACCATATATTTT.

V and J are TRBV4-2 and TRBJ1-1, with D perhaps matching TRBD1 (6 bases). Trimming stripped 3 bases from V and 1 base from J, with 15 bases between. The CDR3 extends over 16 amino acids. Germline V gene data show CDR1 as LGHNA and CDR2 as YNFKEQ. This chain's CDR3 is CASSHLRGGSNTEAFF. DNA of the CDR3: TGTGCCAGCAGCCACCTTCGAGGGGGGTCGAACACTGAAGCTTTCTTT.

The table lists this clone with a count of one. The V gene is TRBV7-3, the J gene TRBJ2-5; D may be TRBD2 (6 bases). Germline V gives CDR1 SGHTA, CDR2 FQGTGA. The CDR3 has 14 residues. The V end was cut by 4 bases, the J end by 4 bases, with 13 bases between. The CDR3 nucleotides are TGTGCCAGCAGCTCGACTAGTAGCGCAGAGACCCAGTACTTC. It is translated as CASSSTSSAETQYF.

The rearrangement uses TRBV29-1 and TRBJ2-7, with TRBD1 as a possible D gene (6 bases). Between the trimmed V and J ends, which lost 4 bases and 3 bases, there was a span of 13 bases. The CDR3 runs to 13 residues. Looked up from germline, CDR1 is SQVTM and CDR2 is ANQGSEA. The CDR3 nucleotides are TGCAGCGTTGCAAAGGGGGTAAGCTACGAGCAGTACTTC. Protein product: CSVAKGVSYEQYF.

This clone was detected once. The chain combines TRBV2 with TRBJ1-1; tentative D call: TRBD1 (6 bases). CDR1 is SNHLY, CDR2 FYNNEI, per germline. V dropped 0 bases and J dropped 11 bases, with 25 bases sitting between them. The CDR3 sequence is 17 residues long. CDR3 DNA sequence: TGTGCCAGCAGTGAAGCGCCCGTATTAAAACAGGGAATGGCGGCTTTCTTT. The encoded protein is CASSEAPVLKQGMAAFF.

The chain has TRBV6-1 and TRBJ2-7; D uncertain. The CDR3 consists of 15 residues. Trimming took off 5 bases at V and 3 bases at J, with 17 bases between the two ends. The germline gives CDR1 MNHNS, CDR2 SASEGT. The CDR3 DNA follows: TGTGCCAGCAGTCCCAGTGGCACGGAATTCTACGAGCAGTACTTC. It codes for CASSPSGTEFYEQYF.

The V call is TRBV2, the J call TRBJ1-2, with 7 positions matching TRBD1. V shed 5 bases, J shed 5 bases, and the junction held 8 bases outside the gene matches. This CDR3 region has 14 residues. Germline CDR1 SNHLY, CDR2 FYNNEI. Here the CDR3 DNA reads TGTGCCAGCAGTTACGGACAGGCGAAATATGGCTACACCTTC. Its protein product is CASSYGQAKYGYTF.

This clone was detected only a few times. This chain uses TRBV2 with TRBJ1-5; 7 nucleotides line up with TRBD1. V dropped 4 bases and J dropped 4; count of bases not matched to a gene: 10. Germline V gene sequence: CDR1 SNHLY, CDR2 FYNNEI. The length of the CDR3 is 16 residues. CDR3 loop: CASSGSGRGPNQPQHF. In DNA form, the CDR3 reads TGTGCCAGCAGTGGAAGTGGGAGGGGGCCGAATCAGCCCCAGCATTTT. The complete variable domain, with remaining parts taken from reference TRBV2 and TRBJ1-5, reads EPEVTQTPSHQVTQMGQEVILRCVPISNHLYFYWYRQILGQKVEFLVSFYNNEISEKSEIFDDQFSVERPDGSNFTLKIRSTKLEDSAMYFCASSGSGRGPNQPQHFGDGTRLSIL.

The rearrangement links TRBV2 to TRBJ1-5; 9 positions match TRBD1. The CDR3 consists of 16 residues. V gave up 6 bases and J gave up 4 bases; unmatched junction bases: 10. Germline CDR1 reads SNHLY; CDR2 reads FYNNEI. The CDR3 DNA reads as TGTGCCAGCAGAACAGGGGGCGCCGGTGAAAATCAGCCCCAGCATTTT. It yields the protein CASRTGGAGENQPQHF.